This TCR beta chain was sequenced during a study of T cell repertoires in cytomegalovirus infection. As for the study in general: Well-studied HLA-B-restricted CMV epitopes were used in the study alongside recently identified HLA-C-restricted ones. TCR beta signatures that were public indicated CMV infection and matching HLA type.

This clonotype was detected only a few times. Its antigen is unidentified. V shed 5 bases and J shed 0 bases, with 9 bases lying between them. CDR1 and CDR2 (germline): LGHNT, FRNRAP. The CDR3 is 14 residues long. MiXCR, run by TCRdb on the reads, gives a single entry per CDR3 protein. Of hundreds of thousands of distinct CDR3 sequences listed, 30% to 35% are singletons. Findings and limits, study-wide: Dominating the ex vivo response were HLA-C-restricted CMV-specific TCR beta clonotypes.

This sample comprised cultured CD8+ T cells from PBMCs, obtained from culture after CMV antigen stimulation. The J gene is TRBJ2-3, the V gene TRBV12-5; no clear D gene. This TCR came from a human donor in good health (CMV status not recorded). Some clones in this sample may be carry-over from other donors' samples. The DNA for the CDR3 is TGTGCTAGTGGTGGCGTTTCTAGCACAGATACGCAGTATTTT. Encoded protein: CASGGVSSTDTQYF.